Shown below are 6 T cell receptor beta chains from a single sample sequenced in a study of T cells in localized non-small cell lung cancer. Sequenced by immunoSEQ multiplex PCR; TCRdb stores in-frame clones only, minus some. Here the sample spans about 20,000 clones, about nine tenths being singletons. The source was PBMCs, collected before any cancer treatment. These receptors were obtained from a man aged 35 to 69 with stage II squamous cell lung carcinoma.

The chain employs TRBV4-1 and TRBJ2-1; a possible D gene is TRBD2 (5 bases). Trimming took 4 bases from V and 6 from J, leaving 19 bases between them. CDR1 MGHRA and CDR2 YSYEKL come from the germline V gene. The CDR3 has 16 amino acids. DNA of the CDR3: TGCGCCAGCAGCCTCCTGGGCGGGTACACCCCCAATGAGCAGTTCTTC. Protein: CASSLLGGYTPNEQFF.

The DNA of the CDR3 is TGTGCCAGCAGCTCAATACAGGGTACAGTCTATGGCTACACCTTC. This gives the protein CASSSIQGTVYGYTF. The genes are TRBV5-5 and TRBJ1-2; the D gene is possibly TRBD1 (6 bases). The CDR3 runs to 15 residues. The germline V and J ends were trimmed by 3 bases and 4 bases, with 16 bases remaining between them. The germline V gene encodes CDR1 SGHKS and CDR2 YYEKEE (reference sequence).

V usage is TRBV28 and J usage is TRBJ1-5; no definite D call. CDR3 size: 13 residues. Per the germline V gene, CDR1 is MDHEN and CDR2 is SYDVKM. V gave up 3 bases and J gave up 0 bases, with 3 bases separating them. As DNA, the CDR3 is TGTGCCAGCAGTTTTGATAGCAATCAGCCCCAGCATTTT. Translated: CASSFDSNQPQHF.

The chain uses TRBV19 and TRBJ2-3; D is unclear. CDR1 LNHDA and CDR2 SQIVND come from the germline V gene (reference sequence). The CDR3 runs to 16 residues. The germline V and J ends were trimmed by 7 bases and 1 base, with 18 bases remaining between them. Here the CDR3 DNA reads TGTGCCAGTACTTTAACTTGGGCCCTAGGCACAGATACGCAGTATTTT. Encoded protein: CASTLTWALGTDTQYF.

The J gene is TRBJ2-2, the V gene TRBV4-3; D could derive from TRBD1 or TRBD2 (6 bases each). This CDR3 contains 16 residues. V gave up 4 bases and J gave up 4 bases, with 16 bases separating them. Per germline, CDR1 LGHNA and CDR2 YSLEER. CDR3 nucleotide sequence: TGCGCCAGCAGCCGAGAGGGGGGAAGTACCACCGGGGAGCTGTTTTTT. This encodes CASSREGGSTTGELFF.

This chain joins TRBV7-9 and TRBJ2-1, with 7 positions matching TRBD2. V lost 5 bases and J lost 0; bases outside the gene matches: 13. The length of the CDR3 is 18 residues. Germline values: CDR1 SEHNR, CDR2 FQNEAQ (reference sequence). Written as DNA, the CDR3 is TGTGCCAGCAGCCCCACTAGCGCGCGAATTAGCTCCTACAATGAGCAGTTCTTC. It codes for CASSPTSARISSYNEQFF.